This TCR beta chain derives from a study of T cell changes during pregnancy in multiple sclerosis. The protocol was immunoSEQ multiplex PCR, while the TCRdb copy is restricted to in-frame clones and leaves out a portion. The sample records more than 45,000 clones, around 90% being singletons. The sequence was obtained from a female donor with multiple sclerosis, enrolled in a pregnancy study. The sample in question was CD4+ T cells from peripheral blood mononuclear cells, obtained in the second trimester of pregnancy.

The CDR3 reads CASRTGTGVGYTF. For the CDR3, the DNA is TGTGCCAGCAGAACCGGGACAGGGGTTGGCTACACCTTC. The chain has TRBV6-5 and TRBJ1-2, with TRBD1 matching 10 bases. Germline CDR1 reads MNHEY; CDR2 reads SVGAGI. Trimming took 6 bases from V and 7 from J; bases not matched to a gene: 5. The CDR3 totals 13 residues.